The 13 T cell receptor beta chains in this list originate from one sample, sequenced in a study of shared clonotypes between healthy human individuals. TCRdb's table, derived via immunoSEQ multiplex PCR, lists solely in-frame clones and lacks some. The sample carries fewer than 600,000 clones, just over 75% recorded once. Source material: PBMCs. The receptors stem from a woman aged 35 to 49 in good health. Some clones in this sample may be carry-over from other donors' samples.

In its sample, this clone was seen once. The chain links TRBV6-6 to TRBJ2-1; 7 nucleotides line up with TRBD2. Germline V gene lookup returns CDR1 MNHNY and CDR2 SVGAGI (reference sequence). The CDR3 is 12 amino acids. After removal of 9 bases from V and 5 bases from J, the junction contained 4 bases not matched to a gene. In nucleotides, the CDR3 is TGTGCCAGTCGGGAGGTGGACAATGAGCAGTTCTTC. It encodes CASREVDNEQFF.

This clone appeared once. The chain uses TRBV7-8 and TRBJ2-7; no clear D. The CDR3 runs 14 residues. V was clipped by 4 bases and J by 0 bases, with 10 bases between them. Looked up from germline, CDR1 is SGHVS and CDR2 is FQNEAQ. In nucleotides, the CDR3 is TGTGCCAGCAGCTCACAGCTCTCCTCCTACGAGCAGTACTTC. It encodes CASSSQLSSYEQYF.

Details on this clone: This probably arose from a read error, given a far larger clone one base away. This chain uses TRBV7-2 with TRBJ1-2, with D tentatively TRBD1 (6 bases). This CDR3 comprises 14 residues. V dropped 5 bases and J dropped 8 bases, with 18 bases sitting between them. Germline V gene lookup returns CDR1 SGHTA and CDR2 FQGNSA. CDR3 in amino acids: CASSPVWQGSGYTF. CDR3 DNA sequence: TGTGCCAGCAGCCCTGTGTGGCAGGGGAGCGGCTACACCTTC. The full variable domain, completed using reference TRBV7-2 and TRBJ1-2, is GAGVSQSPSNKVTEKGKDVELRCDPISGHTALYWYRQSLGQGLEFLIYFQGNSAPDKSGLPSDRFSAERTGGSVSTLTIQRTQQEDSAVYLCASSPVWQGSGYTFGSGTRLTVV.

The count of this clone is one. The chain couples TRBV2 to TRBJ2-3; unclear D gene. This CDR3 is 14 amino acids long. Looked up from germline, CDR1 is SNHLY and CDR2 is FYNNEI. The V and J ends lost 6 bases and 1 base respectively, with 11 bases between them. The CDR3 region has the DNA TGTGCCAGCAGGCCTCGCGCTGGCACAGATACGCAGTATTTT. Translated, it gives CASRPRAGTDTQYF. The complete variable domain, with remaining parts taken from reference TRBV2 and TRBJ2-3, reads EPEVTQTPSHQVTQMGQEVILRCVPISNHLYFYWYRQILGQKVEFLVSFYNNEISEKSEIFDDQFSVERPDGSNFTLKIRSTKLEDSAMYFCASRPRAGTDTQYFGPGTRLTVL.

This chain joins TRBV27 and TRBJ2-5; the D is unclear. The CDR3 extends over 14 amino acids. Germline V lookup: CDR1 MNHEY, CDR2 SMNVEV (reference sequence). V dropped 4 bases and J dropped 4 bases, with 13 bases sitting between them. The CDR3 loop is CASSSRWAAETQYF. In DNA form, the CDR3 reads TGTGCCAGCAGTTCCCGGTGGGCAGCAGAGACCCAGTACTTC.

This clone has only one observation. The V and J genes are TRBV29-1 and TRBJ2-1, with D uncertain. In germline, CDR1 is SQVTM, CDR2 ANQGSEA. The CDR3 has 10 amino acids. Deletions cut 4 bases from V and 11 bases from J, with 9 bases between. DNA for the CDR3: TGCAGCGTTGGGTCCCTTCAGCAGTTCTTC. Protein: CSVGSLQQFF.

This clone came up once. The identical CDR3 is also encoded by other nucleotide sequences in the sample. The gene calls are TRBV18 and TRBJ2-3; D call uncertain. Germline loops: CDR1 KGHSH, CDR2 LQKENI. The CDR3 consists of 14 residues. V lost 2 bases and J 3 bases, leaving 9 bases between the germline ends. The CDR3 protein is CASSPGPTTDTQYF. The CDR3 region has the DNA TGTGCCAGCTCACCAGGACCTACGACAGATACGCAGTATTTT.

The CDR3 region is CASSLTSGAYNEQFF. As DNA, the CDR3 is TGCGCCAGCAGCTTAACTAGCGGAGCCTACAATGAGCAGTTCTTC. This chain uses TRBV5-1 with TRBJ2-1; 8 nucleotides match TRBD2. The V and J ends lost 2 bases and 2 bases, in that order; junction bases with no gene match: 3. The germline V gene encodes CDR1 SGHRS and CDR2 YFSETQ. The CDR3 length is 15 residues.

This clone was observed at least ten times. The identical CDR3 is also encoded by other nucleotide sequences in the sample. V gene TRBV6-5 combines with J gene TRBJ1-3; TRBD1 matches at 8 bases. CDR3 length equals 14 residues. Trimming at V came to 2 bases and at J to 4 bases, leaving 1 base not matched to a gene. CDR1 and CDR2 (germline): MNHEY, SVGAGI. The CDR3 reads CASSYRTGGNTIYF. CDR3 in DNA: TGTGCCAGCAGTTACCGGACAGGGGGAAACACCATATATTTT.

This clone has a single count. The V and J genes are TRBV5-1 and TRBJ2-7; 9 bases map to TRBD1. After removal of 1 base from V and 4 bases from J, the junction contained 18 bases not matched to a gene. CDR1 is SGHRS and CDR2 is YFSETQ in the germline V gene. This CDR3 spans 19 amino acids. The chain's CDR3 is CASSLPQAVGDRDPYEQYF. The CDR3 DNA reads TGCGCCAGCAGCTTGCCCCAGGCTGTTGGGGACAGGGACCCATACGAGCAGTACTTC.

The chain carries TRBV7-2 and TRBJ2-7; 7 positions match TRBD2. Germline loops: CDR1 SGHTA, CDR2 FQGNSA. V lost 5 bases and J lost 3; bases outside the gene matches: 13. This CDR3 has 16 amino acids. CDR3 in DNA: TGTGCCAGCAGCATCACCGGGACTAAGGGGAACTACGAGCAGTACTTC. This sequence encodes CASSITGTKGNYEQYF.

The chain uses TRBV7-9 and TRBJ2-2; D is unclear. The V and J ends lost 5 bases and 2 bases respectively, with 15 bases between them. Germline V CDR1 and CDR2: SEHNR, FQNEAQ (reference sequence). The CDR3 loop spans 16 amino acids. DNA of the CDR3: TGTGCCAGCAGCCCGGATCCTCCACCCAACACCGGGGAGCTGTTTTTT. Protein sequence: CASSPDPPPNTGELFF.

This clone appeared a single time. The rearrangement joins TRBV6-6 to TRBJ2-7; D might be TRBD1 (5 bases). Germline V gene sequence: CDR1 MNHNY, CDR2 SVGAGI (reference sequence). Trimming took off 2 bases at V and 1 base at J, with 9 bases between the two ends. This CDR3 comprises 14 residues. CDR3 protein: CASSYGASSYEQYF. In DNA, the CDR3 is TGTGCCAGCAGTTACGGGGCTAGTTCCTACGAGCAGTACTTC.